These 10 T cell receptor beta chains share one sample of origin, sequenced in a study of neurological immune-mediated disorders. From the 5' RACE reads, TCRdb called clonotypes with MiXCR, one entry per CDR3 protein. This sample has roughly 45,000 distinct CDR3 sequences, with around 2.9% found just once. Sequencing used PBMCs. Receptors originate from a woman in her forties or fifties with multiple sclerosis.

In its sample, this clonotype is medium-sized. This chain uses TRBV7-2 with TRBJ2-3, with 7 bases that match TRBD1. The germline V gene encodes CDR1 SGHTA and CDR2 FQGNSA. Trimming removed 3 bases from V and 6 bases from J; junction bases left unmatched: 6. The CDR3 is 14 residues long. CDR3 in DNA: TGTGCCAGCAGCTTGGACAGGTCCCGTGATACGCAGTATTTT. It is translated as CASSLDRSRDTQYF.

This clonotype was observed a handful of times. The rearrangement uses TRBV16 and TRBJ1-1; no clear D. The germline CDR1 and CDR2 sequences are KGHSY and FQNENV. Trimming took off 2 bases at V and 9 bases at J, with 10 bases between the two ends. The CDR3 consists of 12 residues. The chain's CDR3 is CASSQLRDQAFF. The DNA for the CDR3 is TGTGCCAGCAGCCAACTGAGAGATCAAGCTTTCTTT.

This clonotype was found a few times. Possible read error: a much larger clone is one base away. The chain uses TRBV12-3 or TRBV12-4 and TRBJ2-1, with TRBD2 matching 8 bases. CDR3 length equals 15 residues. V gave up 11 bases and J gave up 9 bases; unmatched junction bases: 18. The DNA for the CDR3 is TGTGCCGGCCGGCCCCCAGGAGCGGGAGAGGGTGAGCAGTTCTTC. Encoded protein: CAGRPPGAGEGEQFF.

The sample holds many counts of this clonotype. The CDR3, as DNA: TGTGCCAGCACCCCTACGGCATCCACTGAAGCTTTCTTT. Protein: CASTPTASTEAFF. The chain joins TRBV12-3 or TRBV12-4 to TRBJ1-1; D gene unclear. CDR3 length equals 13 residues. V was shortened by 7 bases and J by 4 bases, with 13 bases between the two germline ends.

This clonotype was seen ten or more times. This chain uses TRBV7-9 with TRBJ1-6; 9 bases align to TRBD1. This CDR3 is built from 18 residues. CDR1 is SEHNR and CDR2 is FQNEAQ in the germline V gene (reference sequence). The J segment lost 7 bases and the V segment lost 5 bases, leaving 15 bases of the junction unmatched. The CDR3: CASSGNRDREWGNSPLHF. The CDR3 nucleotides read TGTGCCAGCAGCGGAAACCGGGACAGGGAGTGGGGCAATTCACCCCTCCACTTT. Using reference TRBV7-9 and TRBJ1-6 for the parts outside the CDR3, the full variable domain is DTGVSQNPRHKITKRGQNVTFRCDPISEHNRLYWYRQTLGQGPEFLTYFQNEAQLEKSRLLSDRFSAERPKGSFSTLEIQRTEQGDSAMYLCASSGNRDREWGNSPLHFGNGTRLTVT.

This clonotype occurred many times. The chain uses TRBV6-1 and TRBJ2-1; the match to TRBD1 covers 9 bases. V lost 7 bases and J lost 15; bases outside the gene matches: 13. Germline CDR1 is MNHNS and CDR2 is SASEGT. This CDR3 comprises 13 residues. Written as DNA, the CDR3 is TGTGCCAGCATAATGGCCCCCGGACAGGGGTCGTTCTTC. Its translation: CASIMAPGQGSFF.

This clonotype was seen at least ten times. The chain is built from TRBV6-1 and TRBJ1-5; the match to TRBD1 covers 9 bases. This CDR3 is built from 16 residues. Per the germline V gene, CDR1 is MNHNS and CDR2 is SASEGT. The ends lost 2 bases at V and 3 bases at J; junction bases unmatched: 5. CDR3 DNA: TGTGCCAGCAGTGAAACAAGGACAGGGGCCAATCAGCCCCAGCATTTT. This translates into CASSETRTGANQPQHF.

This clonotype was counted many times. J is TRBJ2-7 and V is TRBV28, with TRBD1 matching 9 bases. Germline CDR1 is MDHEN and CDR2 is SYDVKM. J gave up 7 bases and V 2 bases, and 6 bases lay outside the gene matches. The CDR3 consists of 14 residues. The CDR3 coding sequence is TGTGCCAGCAGTTTACCCGGACAGGGGAGGGAGCAGTACTTC. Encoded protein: CASSLPGQGREQYF.

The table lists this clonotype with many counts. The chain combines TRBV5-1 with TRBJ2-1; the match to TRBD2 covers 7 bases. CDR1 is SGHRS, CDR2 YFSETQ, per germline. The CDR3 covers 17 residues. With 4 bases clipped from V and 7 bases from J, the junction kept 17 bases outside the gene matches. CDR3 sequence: CASSQISLGGPRNEQFF. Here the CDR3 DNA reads TGCGCCAGCAGCCAAATATCGCTGGGAGGGCCTCGAAATGAGCAGTTCTTC.

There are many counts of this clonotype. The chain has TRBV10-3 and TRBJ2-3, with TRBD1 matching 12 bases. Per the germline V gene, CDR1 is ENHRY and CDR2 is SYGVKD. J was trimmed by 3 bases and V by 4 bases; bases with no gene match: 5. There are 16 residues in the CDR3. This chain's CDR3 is CAISGGTGGFTDTQYF. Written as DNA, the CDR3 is TGTGCCATCAGTGGGGGGACAGGGGGCTTTACAGATACGCAGTATTTT.